These T cell receptor beta chains were read from a single sample in a study of patients and donors after allogeneic stem cell transplantation. MiXCR, applied by TCRdb to the RT-PCR reads, yields one record per CDR3 protein. The sample gives about 31,000 distinct CDR3 sequences, 6.8% of which show up once; approximately 35% is in the top ten. What was sequenced was blood, either unsorted or a sorted T cell fraction (not recorded which). The receptors here all came from a human donor who was either an allogeneic HSCT recipient or a stem cell or donor lymphocyte infusion donor (not recorded which). It is not recorded whose cells these are; they may come from a transplant donor. Each CDR3 is given without its conserved first and last residue.

V: TRBV29-1
J: TRBJ2-1
CDR3: SADYNEQF

V: TRBV20-1
J: TRBJ1-1
CDR3: SVLGTGMNTEAF

V: TRBV27
J: TRBJ1-6
CDR3: ASKERGSPLH

V: TRBV5-1
J: TRBJ2-3
CDR3: ASSQQGLGTDTQY

V: TRBV27
J: TRBJ2-7
CDR3: ASSLGTGDWRRHPYEQY

V: TRBV14
J: TRBJ2-3
CDR3: ASSRATSGSDTQY

V: TRBV6-2/TRBV6-3
J: TRBJ2-5
CDR3: ASSGQGTGETQY

V: TRBV24-1
J: TRBJ2-1
CDR3: ATRRDDLNEQF

V: TRBV12-3/TRBV12-4
J: TRBJ1-4
CDR3: ASKGAGSEKLF

V: TRBV7-9
J: TRBJ1-1
CDR3: ASSLIGREAF

V: TRBV28
J: TRBJ2-7
CDR3: ASSDPGQGIFEQY

V: TRBV5-5
J: TRBJ2-2
CDR3: AGGTDSFTGELF

V: TRBV14
J: TRBJ2-7
CDR3: ASRSTGQGRREEQY

V: TRBV18
J: TRBJ2-2
CDR3: ASSPRVNTGELF

V: TRBV2
J: TRBJ2-1
CDR3: ASGKPGLAVYNEQF

V: TRBV18
J: TRBJ2-7
CDR3: ASSQDRTGWGSYEQY

V: TRBV5-6
J: TRBJ2-3
CDR3: ASSFAFRTVSTDTQY

V: TRBV5-1
J: TRBJ1-2
CDR3: ASSLSQGEDGYT

V: TRBV6-1
J: TRBJ1-1
CDR3: ASSEALQRTGEAF

V: TRBV28
J: TRBJ2-1
CDR3: ASSSWRSQF

V: TRBV6-5
J: TRBJ1-4
CDR3: ASSYEFGRGLF

V: TRBV2
J: TRBJ2-3
CDR3: ASSVVFDYPHGDTQY

V: TRBV28
J: TRBJ2-3
CDR3: ASRTGGTDTQY

V: TRBV20-1
J: TRBJ1-4
CDR3: SATGSEKLF

V: TRBV5-5
J: TRBJ2-7
CDR3: ASSLRVLYEQY

V: TRBV28
J: TRBJ1-5
CDR3: ASKGGGYSNQPQH

V: TRBV6-2/TRBV6-3
J: TRBJ2-7
CDR3: ASLRAVSYEQY

V: TRBV12-2
J: TRBJ1-2
CDR3: ASRFPVVTVSNYGYT

V: TRBV7-3
J: TRBJ2-1
CDR3: ASIKLGQDNEQF

V: TRBV2
J: TRBJ2-3
CDR3: ASSEGLATITDTQY

V: TRBV7-9
J: TRBJ1-5
CDR3: ASSRGLTSNQPQH

V: TRBV24-1
J: TRBJ2-2
CDR3: ATSDLAGTSNTGELF

V: TRBV21-1
J: TRBJ2-1
CDR3: ASSKEPHNEQF

V: TRBV18
J: TRBJ2-3
CDR3: ASSHRKGLSTDTQY